A selection of T cell receptor beta chains follows, all from one sample in a study of blood T cells in healthy people across ages. TCRdb re-called the 5' RACE reads through MiXCR, storing one row per CDR3 protein. The sample has around 1,500,000 distinct CDR3 sequences, around 39% seen once. The source material was blood. All receptors come from a woman aged 18-29 years in good health. CDR3s include the opening cysteine and the closing phenylalanine or tryptophan. The D gene is left open where the match is weak. Some rows have no size entry. The others give once, few or many, or a class for an expanded clone.

abundance	d_gene	v_gene	j_gene	CDR3aa	CDR3nt
few	NA	TRBV7-2	TRBJ2-3	CASSPPTRTDTQYF	TGTGCCAGCAGCCCCCCGACTAGGACAGATACGCAGTATTTT
NA	NA	TRBV7-2	TRBJ2-7	CASSLEASRREQYF	TGTGCCAGCAGCTTAGAGGCTAGTCGACGCGAGCAGTACTTC
few	NA	TRBV20-1	TRBJ2-3	CSARSWTSTDTQYF	TGCAGTGCTAGATCCTGGACCAGCACAGATACGCAGTATTTT
few	TRBD1	TRBV28	TRBJ2-2	CASRGQGAGELFF	TGTGCCAGCAGGGGACAGGGTGCCGGGGAGCTGTTTTTT
NA	NA	TRBV19	TRBJ1-1	CASSSQTFTEAFF	TGTGCCAGTAGTTCTCAAACGTTCACTGAAGCTTTCTTT
NA	NA	TRBV10-1	TRBJ1-1	CASSEYPNTEAFF	TGCGCCAGCAGTGAGTACCCGAACACTGAAGCTTTCTTT
NA	NA	TRBV7-2	TRBJ2-7	CASSPKGRDFHYEQYF	TGTGCCAGCAGCCCAAAGGGCCGGGACTTCCATTACGAGCAGTACTTC
few	NA	TRBV6-1	TRBJ2-7	CASRYFLQDEQYF	TGTGCCAGCAGATACTTCCTACAGGACGAGCAGTACTTC
NA	TRBD2	TRBV5-1	TRBJ2-5	CASTPSGIGETQYF	TGCGCCAGCACCCCTAGCGGGATCGGGGAGACCCAGTACTTC
NA	TRBD2	TRBV20-1	TRBJ2-7	CSARGPGLVSTEQYF	TGCAGTGCTAGAGGTCCGGGACTAGTATCCACCGAGCAGTACTTC
NA	NA	TRBV29-1	TRBJ2-1	CSASQVAYNEQFF	TGCAGCGCCTCACAGGTTGCCTACAATGAGCAGTTCTTC